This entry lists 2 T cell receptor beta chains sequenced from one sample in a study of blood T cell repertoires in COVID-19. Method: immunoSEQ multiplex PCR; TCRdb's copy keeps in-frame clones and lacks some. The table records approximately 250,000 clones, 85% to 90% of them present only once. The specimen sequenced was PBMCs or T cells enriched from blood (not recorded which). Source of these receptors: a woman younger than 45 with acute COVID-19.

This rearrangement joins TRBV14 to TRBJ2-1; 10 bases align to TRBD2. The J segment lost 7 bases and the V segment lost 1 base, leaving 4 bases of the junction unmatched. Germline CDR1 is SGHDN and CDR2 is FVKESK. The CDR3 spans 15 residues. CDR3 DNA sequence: TGTGCCAGCAGCCAAGCCGGGACTAGCGCGAATGAGCAGTTCTTC. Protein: CASSQAGTSANEQFF.

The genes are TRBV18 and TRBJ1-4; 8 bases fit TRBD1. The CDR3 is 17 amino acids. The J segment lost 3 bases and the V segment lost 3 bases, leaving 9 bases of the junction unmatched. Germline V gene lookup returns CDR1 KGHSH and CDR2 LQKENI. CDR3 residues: CASSPNTGQGPNEKLFF. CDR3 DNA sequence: TGTGCCAGCTCACCGAATACTGGACAGGGCCCTAATGAAAAACTGTTTTTT.